A single sample is the source of the 12 T cell receptor beta chains below, sequenced in a study of blood T cell repertoires in COVID-19. TCRdb's table, derived via immunoSEQ multiplex PCR, lists solely in-frame clones and lacks some. Of 150,000 to 200,000 clones listed, 84% were seen once; the top ten hold approximately 7.7%. Sequencing was carried out using peripheral blood. These receptor sequences come from a man aged 40-49 years who had recovered from COVID-19.

The chain carries TRBV7-6 and TRBJ2-7; 11 bases agree with TRBD2. Losses at the gene ends were 6 bases for V and 2 bases for J; bases not matched to a gene: 3. The CDR3 runs 14 residues. Germline-derived CDR1 and CDR2 are SGHVS and FNYEAQ. CDR3 in DNA: TGTGCCAGCAGTTCTAGCGGGGGGACCTACGAGCAGTACTTC. The encoded protein is CASSSSGGTYEQYF.

This sequence joins TRBV7-9 and TRBJ2-7; 8 bases are shared with TRBD1. Trimming cost V 5 bases and J 2 bases; bases outside gene matches: 8. The CDR3 loop spans 15 amino acids. The V gene's germline CDR1 is SEHNR and CDR2 FQNEAQ (reference sequence). The CDR3 loop reads CASSLRTGPAYEQYF. DNA of the CDR3: TGTGCCAGCAGCCTCAGGACAGGGCCCGCCTACGAGCAGTACTTC.

The gene calls are TRBV24-1 and TRBJ2-5; 9 bases are a match to TRBD1. CDR3 length equals 16 residues. V trimming: 3 bases; J trimming: 2 bases; junction bases outside the gene matches: 6. CDR1 is KGHDR and CDR2 is SFDVKD in the germline V gene. The CDR3 DNA follows: TGTGCCACCAGTGATGTACAGGGGGCAACTCAAGAGACCCAGTACTTC. Amino acid sequence: CATSDVQGATQETQYF.

Of note for this clone: The sample has other DNA sequences that encode this CDR3 too. The gene calls are TRBV9 and TRBJ2-3; D is unclear. Trimming took off 0 bases at V and 0 bases at J, with 8 bases between the two ends. The length of the CDR3 is 15 residues. The germline V gene encodes CDR1 SGDLS and CDR2 YYNGEE. Here the CDR3 reads CASSVVPGSTDTQYF. In nucleotides, the CDR3 is TGTGCCAGCAGCGTAGTCCCCGGGAGCACAGATACGCAGTATTTT.

The V call is TRBV15, the J call TRBJ2-5, with TRBD1 as a possible D gene (6 bases). This CDR3 has 15 residues. V lost 1 base and J 1 base, leaving 10 bases between the germline ends. The germline gives CDR1 LNHNV, CDR2 YYDKDF (reference sequence). The CDR3 sequence: CATSRALTGQETQYF. The CDR3 coding sequence is TGTGCCACCAGCAGAGCACTGACAGGCCAAGAGACCCAGTACTTC.

This sequence joins TRBV21-1 and TRBJ2-4; the D call in the table, TRBD2, was not verified against the DNA. TRBV21-1 represents a pseudogene. CDR3 size: 13 residues. The CDR3 is CASRVALLVTQYF. CDR3 in DNA: TGTGCCAGCAGGGTTGCACTGCTCGTCACTCAGTACTTC.

The chain links TRBV7-2 to TRBJ1-2; D unresolved. V shed 1 base and J shed 8 bases, with 11 bases lying between them. Germline V gives CDR1 SGHTA, CDR2 FQGNSA. The CDR3 length is 13 residues. CDR3 nucleotides: TGTGCCAGCAGCTTAGAAGAGTACCGGGGCTACACCTTC. It translates to CASSLEEYRGYTF. Variable domain in full (rest from reference TRBV7-2 and TRBJ1-2): GAGVSQSPSNKVTEKGKDVELRCDPISGHTALYWYRQSLGQGLEFLIYFQGNSAPDKSGLPSDRFSAERTGGSVSTLTIQRTQQEDSAVYLCASSLEEYRGYTFGSGTRLTVV.

The chain is built from TRBV29-1 and TRBJ2-5, with TRBD2 matching 7 bases. Germline lookup yields CDR1 SQVTM and CDR2 ANQGSEA. This CDR3 has 14 amino acids. Trimming cost V 7 bases and J 3 bases; bases outside gene matches: 11. CDR3 sequence: CSGGPLGGKETQYF. DNA of the CDR3: TGCAGCGGGGGACCCTTGGGGGGGAAAGAGACCCAGTACTTC.

This clone was recorded only once. The chain has TRBV2 and TRBJ1-5; tentatively, D is TRBD1 (6 bases). Trimming took off 9 bases at V and 0 bases at J, with 15 bases between the two ends. The CDR3 consists of 15 residues. CDR1 SNHLY and CDR2 FYNNEI come from the germline V gene. CDR3 coding DNA: TGTGCCAGTAAGGGGGAACAATTTAGCAATCAGCCCCAGCATTTT. Its protein is CASKGEQFSNQPQHF.

The sample holds many counts of this clone. The CDR3 bases are TGTGCCAGCAAACCCCGACAGGTTAACAATCAGCCCCAGCATTTT. Encoded protein: CASKPRQVNNQPQHF. V is TRBV28 and J is TRBJ1-5, with D possibly TRBD1 on 6 matching bases. This CDR3 region has 15 residues. The germline V gene encodes CDR1 MDHEN and CDR2 SYDVKM. V was trimmed by 7 bases and J by 3 bases, leaving 16 bases between them.

The chain uses TRBV3-1 (or the pseudogene TRBV3-2) and TRBJ2-5, with 9 bases aligning to TRBD2. The CDR3 is made up of 16 amino acids. With V trimmed by 0 bases and J by 3 bases, 5 bases remained unmatched. Germline V gene data show CDR1 as LGHDT and CDR2 as YNNKEL (reference sequence). This chain's CDR3 is CASSQDPPSGKETQYF. In nucleotides, the CDR3 is TGTGCCAGCAGCCAAGATCCCCCTAGCGGGAAAGAGACCCAGTACTTC.

This clone was detected only a few times. J is TRBJ2-3 and V is TRBV4-3; 7 bases map to TRBD2. V was pared by 0 bases and J by 1 base, with 4 bases of the junction left unmatched. The CDR3 consists of 16 residues. Germline loops: CDR1 LGHNA, CDR2 YSLEER. This chain's CDR3 is CASSQDLAVRTDTQYF. CDR3 nucleotide sequence: TGCGCCAGCAGCCAAGACCTAGCGGTCCGCACAGATACGCAGTATTTT.